This T cell receptor (beta chain) is drawn from a study of T cells in Graves' hyperthyroidism and ophthalmopathy. Amplification of TCR beta CDR3 regions used RNA as the template. TCR CDR3 regions were first amplified by RT-PCR with HTBI primers. TCRdb redid the calling of the multiplex PCR reads with MiXCR, one entry per CDR3 protein. The sample lists about 640,000 distinct CDR3 sequences; less than 25% were seen once. V was shortened by 5 bases and J by 6 bases, with 8 bases between the two germline ends. Germline-derived CDR1 and CDR2 are DFQATT and SNEGSKA (reference sequence). The CDR3 totals 11 residues. Comments on this clonotype: Its antigen is undetermined.

Every diagnosis used clinical symptoms, serum thyroxine and TRAb, thyroid ultrasound and orbital computed tomography. Cells are PBMCs isolated from 9 to 10 ml of fresh blood. Study outcomes and limitations: Ophthalmopathy stood apart from stable hyperthyroidism in a 13 V-J model. Within blood appeared most thyroid clonotypes that had expanded above 0.001.

The source material was blood. The TCR originated in a man aged 25 to 40 with Graves' ophthalmopathy. The V and J genes are TRBV20-1 and TRBJ2-1; D gene uncertain. The CDR3 is CSAVIVNEQFF. DNA for the CDR3: TGCAGTGCTGTCATAGTCAATGAGCAGTTCTTC.